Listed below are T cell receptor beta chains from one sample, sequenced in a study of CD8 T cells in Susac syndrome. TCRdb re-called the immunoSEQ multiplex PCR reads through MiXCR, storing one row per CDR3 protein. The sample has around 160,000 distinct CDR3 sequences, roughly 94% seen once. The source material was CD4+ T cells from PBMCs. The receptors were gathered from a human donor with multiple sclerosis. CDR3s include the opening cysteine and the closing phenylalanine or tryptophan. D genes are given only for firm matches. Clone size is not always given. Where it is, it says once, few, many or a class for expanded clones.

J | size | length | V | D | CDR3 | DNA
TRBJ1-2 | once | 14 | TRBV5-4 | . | CASSFPEQLYGYTF | TGTGCCAGCAGCTTCCCTGAACAGTTGTATGGCTACACCTTC
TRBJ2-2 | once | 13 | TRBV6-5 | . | CASSYYWTGELFF | TGTGCCAGCAGTTACTATTGGACCGGGGAGCTGTTTTTT
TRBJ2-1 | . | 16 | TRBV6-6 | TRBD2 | CASSNLAGYTYNEQFF | TGTGCCAGCAGTAATCTAGCGGGATACACCTACAATGAGCAGTTCTTC
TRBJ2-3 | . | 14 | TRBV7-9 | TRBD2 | CASSPSGPTDTQYF | TGTGCCAGCAGCCCTAGCGGTCCCACAGATACGCAGTATTTT
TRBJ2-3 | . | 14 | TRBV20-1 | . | CSANVAEHTDTQYF | TGCAGTGCCAATGTAGCGGAACACACAGATACGCAGTATTTT
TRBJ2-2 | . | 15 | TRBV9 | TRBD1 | CASSVSQGAGGELFF | TGTGCCAGCAGCGTAAGTCAGGGGGCAGGCGGGGAGCTGTTTTTT
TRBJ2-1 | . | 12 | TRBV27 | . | CASMGVYNEQFF | TGTGCCAGCATGGGGGTTTACAATGAGCAGTTCTTC
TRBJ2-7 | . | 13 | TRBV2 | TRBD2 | CASRGTRDLEQYF | TGTGCCAGCAGAGGGACTAGGGACCTGGAGCAGTACTTC
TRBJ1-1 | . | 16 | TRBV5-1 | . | CASSLERGIVGTEAFF | TGCGCCAGCAGCTTAGAGCGGGGGATCGTCGGCACTGAAGCTTTCTTT
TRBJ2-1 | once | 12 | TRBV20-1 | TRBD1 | CSAAQGRFEQFF | TGCAGTGCCGCACAGGGGAGATTTGAGCAGTTCTTC
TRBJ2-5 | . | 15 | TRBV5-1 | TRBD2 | CASSLGTSTQETQYF | TGCGCCAGCAGCTTGGGGACTAGCACCCAAGAGACCCAGTACTTC
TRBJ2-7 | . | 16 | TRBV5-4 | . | CASSLGPAGSLYEQYF | TGTGCCAGCAGCTTGGGACCCGCGGGATCGCTCTACGAGCAGTACTTC
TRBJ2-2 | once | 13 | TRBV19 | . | CASTERFAGELFF | TGTGCCAGTACTGAGCGATTTGCCGGGGAGCTGTTTTTT
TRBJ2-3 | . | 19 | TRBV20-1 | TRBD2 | CSATTLTSGRSLVLDTQYF | TGCAGTGCTACGACCCTGACTAGCGGGAGGAGTCTAGTTCTAGATACGCAGTATTTT
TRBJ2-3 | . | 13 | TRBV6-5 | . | CASSYARTDTQYF | TGTGCCAGCAGTTACGCCAGGACAGATACGCAGTATTTT
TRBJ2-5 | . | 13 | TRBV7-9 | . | CASRSTRSETQYF | TGTGCCAGCAGGAGTACTAGAAGCGAGACCCAGTACTTC
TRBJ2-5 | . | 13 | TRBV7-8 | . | CASSWRWGETQYF | TGTGCCAGCAGCTGGCGGTGGGGAGAGACCCAGTACTTC
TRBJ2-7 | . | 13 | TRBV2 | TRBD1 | CASSEPDRVRQYF | TGTGCCAGCAGCGAACCGGACAGGGTTCGGCAGTACTTC
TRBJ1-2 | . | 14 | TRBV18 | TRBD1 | CASSPDRDSHGYTF | TGTGCCAGCTCACCCGACAGGGATTCGCATGGCTACACCTTC
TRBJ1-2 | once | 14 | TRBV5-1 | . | CASSLQGFSYGYTF | TGCGCCAGCAGCTTGCAAGGGTTTAGCTATGGCTACACCTTC
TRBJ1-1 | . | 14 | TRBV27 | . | CASSFGDVRTEAFF | TGTGCCAGCAGTTTTGGGGACGTCCGCACTGAAGCTTTCTTT
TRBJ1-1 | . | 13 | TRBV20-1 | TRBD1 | CSARTGKNTEAFF | TGCAGTGCTAGGACAGGGAAGAACACTGAAGCTTTCTTT
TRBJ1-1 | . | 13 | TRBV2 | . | CASSYNGDTEAFF | TGTGCCAGCAGTTACAATGGAGACACTGAAGCTTTCTTT
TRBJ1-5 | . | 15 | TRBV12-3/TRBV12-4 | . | CASSPGTLRGQPQHF | TGTGCCAGCAGTCCAGGGACGCTGAGGGGGCAGCCCCAGCATTTT
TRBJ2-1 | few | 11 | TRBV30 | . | CAWSGLNEQFF | TGTGCCTGGAGCGGCCTAAATGAGCAGTTCTTC
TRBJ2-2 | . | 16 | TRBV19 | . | CASSMDYLTDTGELFF | TGTGCCAGTAGTATGGACTACTTAACGGACACCGGGGAGCTGTTTTTT
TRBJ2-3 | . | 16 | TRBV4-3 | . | CASSQGRGGDLDTQYF | TGCGCCAGCAGCCAGGGACGTGGGGGAGATCTTGATACGCAGTATTTT
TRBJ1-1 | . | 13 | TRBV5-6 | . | CASSLVANTEAFF | TGTGCCAGCAGCTTGGTAGCGAACACTGAAGCTTTCTTT
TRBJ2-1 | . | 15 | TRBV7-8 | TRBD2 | CASSRIAGRYNEQFF | TGTGCCAGCAGCCGGATAGCGGGAAGGTACAATGAGCAGTTCTTC
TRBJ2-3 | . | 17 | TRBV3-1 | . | CASSLPTRGTSTDTQYF | TGTGCCAGCAGCCTTCCGACGAGGGGTACTAGCACAGATACGCAGTATTTT
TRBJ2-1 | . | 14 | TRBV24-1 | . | CATSDPGGSHEQFF | TGTGCCACCAGTGATCCGGGGGGCAGCCATGAGCAGTTCTTC
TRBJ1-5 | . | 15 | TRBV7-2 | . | CASSLSGRGYQPQHF | TGTGCCAGCAGCTTATCAGGTAGGGGCTATCAGCCCCAGCATTTT
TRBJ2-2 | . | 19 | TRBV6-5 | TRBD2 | CASSYGLTSGRANTGELFF | TGTGCCAGCAGTTACGGGTTAACTAGCGGGAGGGCGAACACCGGGGAGCTGTTTTTT
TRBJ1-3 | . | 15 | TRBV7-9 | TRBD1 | CASSLGTAGGNTIYF | TGTGCCAGCAGCCTGGGGACAGCGGGAGGAAACACCATATATTTT
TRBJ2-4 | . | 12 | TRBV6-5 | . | CASGRPQEPKYF | TGTGCCAGCGGTAGGCCCCAGGAACCTAAGTACTTC
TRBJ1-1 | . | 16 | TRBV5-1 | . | CASSTAWTAQNTEAFF | TGCGCCAGCAGCACAGCGTGGACAGCGCAGAACACTGAAGCTTTCTTT
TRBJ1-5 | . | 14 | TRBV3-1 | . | CASSRDSDNQPQHF | TGTGCCAGCAGCCGTGACAGTGACAATCAGCCCCAGCATTTT
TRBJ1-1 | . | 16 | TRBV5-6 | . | CASSLLGAEDNTEAFF | TGTGCCAGCAGTCTACTAGGGGCAGAAGACAACACTGAAGCTTTCTTT
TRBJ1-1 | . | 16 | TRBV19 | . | CASITPRGTGNTEAFF | TGTGCCAGTATAACCCCAAGGGGGACGGGGAACACTGAAGCTTTCTTT
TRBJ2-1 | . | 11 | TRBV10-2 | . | CASLLGGEQFF | TGCGCCAGCCTCCTTGGGGGTGAGCAGTTCTTC
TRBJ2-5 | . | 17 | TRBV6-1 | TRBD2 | CASSLGGTSGREETQYF | TGTGCCAGCAGTCTCGGGGGGACTAGCGGGAGAGAAGAGACCCAGTACTTC
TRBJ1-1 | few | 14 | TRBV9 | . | CASSSGTVNTEAFF | TGTGCCAGCAGTTCGGGGACCGTCAACACTGAAGCTTTCTTT
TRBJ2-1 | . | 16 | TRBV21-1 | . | CASSKGAGRAANEQFF | TGTGCCAGCAGCAAAGGTGCCGGGAGGGCCGCCAATGAGCAGTTCTTC
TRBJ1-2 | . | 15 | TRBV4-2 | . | CASSQQTANDGGYTF | TGTGCCAGCAGCCAACAAACAGCAAACGACGGTGGCTACACCTTC
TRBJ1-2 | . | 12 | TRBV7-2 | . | CASSQRDYGYTF | TGTGCCAGCAGCCAAAGGGACTATGGCTACACCTTC
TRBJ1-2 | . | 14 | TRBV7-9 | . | CASSFPTGGYGYTF | TGTGCCAGCAGCTTCCCCACGGGCGGGTATGGCTACACCTTC
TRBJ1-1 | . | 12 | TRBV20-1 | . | CSARHGHTEAFF | TGCAGTGCTAGACACGGGCACACTGAAGCTTTCTTT
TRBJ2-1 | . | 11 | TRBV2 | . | CASRYGQEQFF | TGTGCCAGCAGGTATGGGCAAGAGCAGTTCTTC
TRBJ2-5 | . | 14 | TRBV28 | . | CASSSPRRVETQYF | TGTGCCAGCAGTTCCCCCCGCCGGGTCGAGACCCAGTACTTC
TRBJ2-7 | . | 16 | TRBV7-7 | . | CASSLVLTGWRYEQYF | TGTGCCAGCAGCTTAGTATTAACAGGGTGGAGGTACGAGCAGTACTTC
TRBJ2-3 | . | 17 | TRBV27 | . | CASSWVGATERGDTQYF | TGTGCCAGCAGTTGGGTCGGGGCCACCGAGAGGGGAGATACGCAGTATTTT
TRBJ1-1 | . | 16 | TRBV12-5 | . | CASGLYPSGGNTEAFF | TGTGCTAGTGGTTTGTATCCCTCCGGCGGGAACACTGAAGCTTTCTTT
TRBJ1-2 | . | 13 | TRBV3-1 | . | CASSQGAPAFYTF | TGTGCCAGCAGCCAAGGAGCACCGGCCTTCTACACCTTC
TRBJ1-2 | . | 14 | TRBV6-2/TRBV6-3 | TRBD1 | CASSYRQGAFLFTF | TGTGCCAGCAGTTACAGACAGGGGGCTTTTCTGTTCACCTTC
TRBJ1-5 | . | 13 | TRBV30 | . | CAWRADSNQPQHF | TGTGCCTGGAGGGCGGATAGCAATCAGCCCCAGCATTTT
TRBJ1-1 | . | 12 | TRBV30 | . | CAWSRENTEAFF | TGTGCCTGGAGTCGGGAGAACACTGAAGCTTTCTTT
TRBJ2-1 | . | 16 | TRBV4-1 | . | CASTLSPSVTSNEQFF | TGCGCCAGCACTTTATCCCCTAGCGTCACCTCCAATGAGCAGTTCTTC